Sequencing of this T cell receptor (beta chain) was carried out in a study of T-cell memory formation after mild COVID-19. CDR1 is LNHNV, CDR2 YYDKDF, per germline (reference sequence). The CDR3 loop spans 14 amino acids. V shed 7 bases, J shed 7 bases, and the junction held 11 bases outside the gene matches. MiXCR was run by TCRdb on the 5' RACE reads, yielding one entry per CDR3 protein. The sample shows under 450,000 distinct CDR3 sequences, 20% to 25% of them seen only once. V gene TRBV15 combines with J gene TRBJ2-5, with 8 bases aligning to TRBD1. Specimen: PBMCs or a T cell subset sorted from them (not recorded which). This sequence was found in a young man who had mild COVID-19 (a few samples of this study predate the infection). Cell type and time point are not known. The CDR3 region is CATTVQGARGTQYF. The CDR3 coding sequence is TGTGCCACCACCGTTCAGGGGGCGCGAGGGACCCAGTACTTC.